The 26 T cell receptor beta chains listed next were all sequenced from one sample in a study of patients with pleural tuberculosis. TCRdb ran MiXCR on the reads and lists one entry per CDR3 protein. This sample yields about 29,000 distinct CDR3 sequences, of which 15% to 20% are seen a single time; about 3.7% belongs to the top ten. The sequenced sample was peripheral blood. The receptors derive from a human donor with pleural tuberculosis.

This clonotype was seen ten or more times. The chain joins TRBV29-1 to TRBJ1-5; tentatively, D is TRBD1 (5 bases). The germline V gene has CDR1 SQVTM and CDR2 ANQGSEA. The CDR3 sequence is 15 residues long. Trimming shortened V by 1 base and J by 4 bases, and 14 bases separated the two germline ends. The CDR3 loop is CSVEVEGVGNQPQHF. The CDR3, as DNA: TGCAGCGTTGAAGTTGAAGGGGTAGGAAATCAGCCCCAGCATTTT.

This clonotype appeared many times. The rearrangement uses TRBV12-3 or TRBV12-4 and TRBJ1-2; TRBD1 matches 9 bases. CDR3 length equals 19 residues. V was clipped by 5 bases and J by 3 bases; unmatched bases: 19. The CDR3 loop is CASSTSHRDRAPRDYGYTF. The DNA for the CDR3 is TGTGCCAGCAGTACCTCACACCGGGACAGGGCCCCGCGGGACTATGGCTACACCTTC.

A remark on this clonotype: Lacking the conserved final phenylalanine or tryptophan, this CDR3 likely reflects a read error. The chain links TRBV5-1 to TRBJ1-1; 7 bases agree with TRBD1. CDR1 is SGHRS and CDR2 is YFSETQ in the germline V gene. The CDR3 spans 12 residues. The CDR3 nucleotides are TGCACCAGCAGACTCGAGGGGGCCACAGCTTTCTCT. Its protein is CTSRLEGATAFS.

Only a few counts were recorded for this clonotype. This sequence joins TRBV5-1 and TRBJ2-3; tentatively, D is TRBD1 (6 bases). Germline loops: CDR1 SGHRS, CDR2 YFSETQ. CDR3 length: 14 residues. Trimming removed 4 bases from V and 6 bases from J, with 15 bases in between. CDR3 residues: CASSVFRGGDTQYF. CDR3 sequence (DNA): TGCGCCAGCAGCGTCTTCAGGGGCGGGGATACGCAGTATTTT.

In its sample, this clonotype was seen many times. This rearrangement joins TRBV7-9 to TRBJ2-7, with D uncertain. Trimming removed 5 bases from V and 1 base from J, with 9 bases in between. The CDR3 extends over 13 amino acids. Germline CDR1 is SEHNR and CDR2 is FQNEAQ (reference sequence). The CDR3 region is CASSGQASYEQYF. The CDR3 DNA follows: TGTGCCAGCAGCGGCCAGGCTTCCTACGAGCAGTACTTC.

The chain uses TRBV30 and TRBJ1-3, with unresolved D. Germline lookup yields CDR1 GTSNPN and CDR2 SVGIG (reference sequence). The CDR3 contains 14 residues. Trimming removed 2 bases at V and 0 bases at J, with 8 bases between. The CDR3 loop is CAWSLTASGNTIYF. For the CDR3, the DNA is TGTGCCTGGAGTCTTACCGCCTCTGGAAACACCATATATTTT.

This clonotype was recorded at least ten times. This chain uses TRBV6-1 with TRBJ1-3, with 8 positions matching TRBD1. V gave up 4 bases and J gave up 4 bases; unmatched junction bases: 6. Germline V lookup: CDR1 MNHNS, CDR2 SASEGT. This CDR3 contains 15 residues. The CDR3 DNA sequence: TGTGCCAGCAGTGGGGCCCGGGACAGGGGAAACACCATATATTTT. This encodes CASSGARDRGNTIYF.

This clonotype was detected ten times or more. As DNA, the CDR3 is TGCAGCGTTGAAGATCTTGAGGGGAAAGCTTTCTTT. It specifies CSVEDLEGKAFF. The genes are TRBV29-1 and TRBJ1-1, with TRBD1 as a possible D gene (5 bases). This CDR3 spans 12 amino acids. The V gene's germline CDR1 is SQVTM and CDR2 ANQGSEA. The V and J ends lost 0 bases and 9 bases respectively, with 11 bases between them.

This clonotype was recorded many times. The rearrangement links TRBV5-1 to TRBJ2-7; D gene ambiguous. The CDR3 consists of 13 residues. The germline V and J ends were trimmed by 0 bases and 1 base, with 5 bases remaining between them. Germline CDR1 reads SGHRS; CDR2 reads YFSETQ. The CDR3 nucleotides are TGCGCCAGCAGCTTGGCCTCGTCCTACGAGCAGTACTTC. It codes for CASSLASSYEQYF.

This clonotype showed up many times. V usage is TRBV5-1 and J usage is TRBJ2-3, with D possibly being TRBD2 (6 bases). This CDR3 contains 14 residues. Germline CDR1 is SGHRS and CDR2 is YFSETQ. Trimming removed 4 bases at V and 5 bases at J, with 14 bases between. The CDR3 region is CASSRRDLRDTQYF. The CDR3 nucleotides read TGCGCCAGCAGCCGCCGGGACTTAAGAGATACGCAGTATTTT. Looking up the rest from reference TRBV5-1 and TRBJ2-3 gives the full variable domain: KAGVTQTPRYLIKTRGQQVTLSCSPISGHRSVSWYQQTPGQGLQFLFEYFSETQRNKGNFPGRFSGRQFSNSRSEMNVSTLELGDSALYLCASSRRDLRDTQYFGPGTRLTVL.

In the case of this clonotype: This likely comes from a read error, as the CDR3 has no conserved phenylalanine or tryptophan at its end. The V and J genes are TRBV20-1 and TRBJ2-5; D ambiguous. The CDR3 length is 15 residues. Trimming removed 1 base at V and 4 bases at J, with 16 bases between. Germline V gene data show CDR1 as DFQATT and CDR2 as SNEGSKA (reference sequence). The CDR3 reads CSARGPRSIAETQYL. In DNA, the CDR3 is TGCAGTGCTAGAGGTCCTAGGTCTATAGCAGAGACCCAGTACCTC.

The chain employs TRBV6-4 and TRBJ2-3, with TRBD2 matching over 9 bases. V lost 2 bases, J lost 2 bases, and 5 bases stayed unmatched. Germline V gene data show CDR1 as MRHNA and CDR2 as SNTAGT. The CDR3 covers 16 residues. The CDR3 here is CASSDPGTSNTDTQYF. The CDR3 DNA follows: TGTGCCAGCAGTGACCCCGGGACTAGCAACACAGATACGCAGTATTTT.

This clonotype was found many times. The CDR3 spells CASSGTGRGQETQYF. The CDR3 DNA follows: TGTGCCAGCAGCGGGACGGGGCGAGGCCAAGAGACCCAGTACTTC. The rearrangement uses TRBV3-1 and TRBJ2-5, with D perhaps assigned TRBD1 or TRBD2 (5 bases each). V lost 5 bases and J 1 base, leaving 14 bases between the germline ends. The CDR3 runs to 15 residues. Germline V gene lookup returns CDR1 LGHDT and CDR2 YNNKEL (reference sequence).

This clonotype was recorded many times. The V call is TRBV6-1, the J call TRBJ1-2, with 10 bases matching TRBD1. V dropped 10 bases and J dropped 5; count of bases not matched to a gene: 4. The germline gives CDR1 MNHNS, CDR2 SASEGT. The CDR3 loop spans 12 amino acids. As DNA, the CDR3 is TGTGCCATTAGACAGGGGGCGTATGGCTACACCTTC. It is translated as CAIRQGAYGYTF.

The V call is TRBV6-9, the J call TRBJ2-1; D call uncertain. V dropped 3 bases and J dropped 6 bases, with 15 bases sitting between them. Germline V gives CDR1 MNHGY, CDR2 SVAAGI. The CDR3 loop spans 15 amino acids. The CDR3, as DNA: TGTGCCAGCAGTTACCAATCCGGGCCCACCAATGAGCAGTTCTTC. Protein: CASSYQSGPTNEQFF.

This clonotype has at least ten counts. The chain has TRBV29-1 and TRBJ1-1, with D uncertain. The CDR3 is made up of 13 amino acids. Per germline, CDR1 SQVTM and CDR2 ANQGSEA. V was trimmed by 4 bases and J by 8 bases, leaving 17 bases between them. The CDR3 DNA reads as TGCAGCGTTGCTGAGGGTATTCTTCCCGAAGCTTTCTTT. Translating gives CSVAEGILPEAFF.

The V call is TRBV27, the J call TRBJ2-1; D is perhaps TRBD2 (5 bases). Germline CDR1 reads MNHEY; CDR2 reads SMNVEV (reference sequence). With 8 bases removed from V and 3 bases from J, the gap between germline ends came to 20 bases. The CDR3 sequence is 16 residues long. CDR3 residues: CASGHYDTGSYNEQFF. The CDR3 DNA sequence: TGTGCCAGCGGCCACTACGATACGGGGAGCTACAATGAGCAGTTCTTC.

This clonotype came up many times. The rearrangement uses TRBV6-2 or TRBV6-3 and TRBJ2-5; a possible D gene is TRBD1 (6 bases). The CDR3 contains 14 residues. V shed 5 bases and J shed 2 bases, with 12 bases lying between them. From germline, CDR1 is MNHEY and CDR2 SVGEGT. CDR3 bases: TGTGCCAGCAGTCCAACAGGGCCTCAAGAGACCCAGTACTTC. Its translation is CASSPTGPQETQYF.

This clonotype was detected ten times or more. The CDR3 sequence: CASSRTSGGTDTQYF. Here the CDR3 DNA reads TGTGCCAGCAGTCGAACTAGCGGGGGCACAGATACGCAGTATTTT. The rearrangement uses TRBV2 and TRBJ2-3; TRBD2 agrees at 10 bases. CDR1 and CDR2 from the germline V gene are SNHLY and FYNNEI. The length of the CDR3 is 15 residues. After removal of 5 bases from V and 1 base from J, the junction contained 3 bases not matched to a gene. Looking up the rest from reference TRBV2 and TRBJ2-3 gives the full variable domain: EPEVTQTPSHQVTQMGQEVILRCVPISNHLYFYWYRQILGQKVEFLVSFYNNEISEKSEIFDDQFSVERPDGSNFTLKIRSTKLEDSAMYFCASSRTSGGTDTQYFGPGTRLTVL.

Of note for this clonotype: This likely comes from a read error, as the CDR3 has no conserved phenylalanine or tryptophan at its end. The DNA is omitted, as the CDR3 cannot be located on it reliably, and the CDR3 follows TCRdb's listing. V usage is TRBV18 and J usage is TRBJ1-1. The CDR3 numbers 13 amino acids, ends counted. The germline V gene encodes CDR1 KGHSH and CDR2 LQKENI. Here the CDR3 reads CASSPRDNSEAFS.

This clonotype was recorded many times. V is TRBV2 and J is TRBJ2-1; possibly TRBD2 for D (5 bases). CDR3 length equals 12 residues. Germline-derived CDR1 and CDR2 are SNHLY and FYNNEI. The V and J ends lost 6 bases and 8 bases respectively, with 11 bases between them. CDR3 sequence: CASRLDGDEQFF. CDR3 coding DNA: TGTGCCAGCAGACTAGATGGGGATGAGCAGTTCTTC.

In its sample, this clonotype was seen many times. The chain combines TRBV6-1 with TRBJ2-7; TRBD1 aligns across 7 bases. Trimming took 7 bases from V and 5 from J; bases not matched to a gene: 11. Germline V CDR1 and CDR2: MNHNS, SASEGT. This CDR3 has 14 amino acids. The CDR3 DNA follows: TGTGCCAGCATCTCGGACAGGACTGGGGACGAGCAGTACTTC. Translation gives CASISDRTGDEQYF.

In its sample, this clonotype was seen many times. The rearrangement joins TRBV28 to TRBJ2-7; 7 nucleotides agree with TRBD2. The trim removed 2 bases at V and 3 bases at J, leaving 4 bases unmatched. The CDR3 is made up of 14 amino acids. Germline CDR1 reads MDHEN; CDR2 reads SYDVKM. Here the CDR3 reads CASSLAGVVYEQYF. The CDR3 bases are TGTGCCAGCAGTTTAGCGGGAGTGGTCTACGAGCAGTACTTC. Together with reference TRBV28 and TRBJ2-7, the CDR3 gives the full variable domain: DVKVTQSSRYLVKRTGEKVFLECVQDMDHENMFWYRQDPGLGLRLIYFSYDVKMKEKGDIPEGYSVSREKKERFSLILESASTNQTSMYLCASSLAGVVYEQYFGPGTRLTVT.

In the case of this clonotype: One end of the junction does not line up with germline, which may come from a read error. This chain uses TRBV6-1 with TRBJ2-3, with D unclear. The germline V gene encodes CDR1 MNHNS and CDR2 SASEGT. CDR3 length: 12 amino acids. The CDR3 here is CASSPTCDTRYF. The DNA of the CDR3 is TGTGCCAGCAGTCCAACTTGCGATACGCGGTATTTT.

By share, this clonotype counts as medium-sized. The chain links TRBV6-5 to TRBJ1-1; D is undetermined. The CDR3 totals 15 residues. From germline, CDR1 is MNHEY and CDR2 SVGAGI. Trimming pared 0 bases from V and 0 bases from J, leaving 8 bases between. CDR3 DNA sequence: TGTGCCAGCAGTTACTCTGGCAGCTTGAACACTGAAGCTTTCTTT. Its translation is CASSYSGSLNTEAFF.

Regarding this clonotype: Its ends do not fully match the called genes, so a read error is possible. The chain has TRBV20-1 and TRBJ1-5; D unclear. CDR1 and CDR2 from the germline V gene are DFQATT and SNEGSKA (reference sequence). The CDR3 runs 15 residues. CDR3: CSSIVRVGSNQPQHF. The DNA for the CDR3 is TGCAGTTCGATTGTTCGGGTGGGTAGCAATCAGCCCCAGCACTTT.